Each of the 12 T cell receptor beta chains below was sequenced from the same sample in a study of T cells after yellow fever vaccination. TCRdb used MiXCR to reprocess the 5' RACE reads, holding one entry per CDR3 protein. The profile shows some 560,000 distinct CDR3 sequences, roughly a sixth of them singletons. Sequences were derived from PBMCs, sampled less than 6 days after the first yellow fever vaccination. The origin of the receptors is a man younger than 30 who received the YFV17D yellow fever vaccine.

Ten or more counts support this clonotype. The genes are TRBV5-1 and TRBJ1-2; 10 nucleotides agree with TRBD1. In germline, CDR1 is SGHRS, CDR2 YFSETQ. The ends lost 4 bases at V and 8 bases at J; junction bases unmatched: 2. This CDR3 has 12 residues. As DNA, the CDR3 is TGCGCCAGCAGCGGACAGGGGGACGGCTACACCTTC. This encodes CASSGQGDGYTF.

The chain uses TRBV13 and TRBJ1-1, with 7 nucleotides matching TRBD1. After removal of 0 bases from V and 3 bases from J, the junction contained 4 bases not matched to a gene. The length of the CDR3 is 15 residues. CDR1 PRHDT and CDR2 FYEKMQ come from the germline V gene (reference sequence). DNA of the CDR3: TGTGCCAGCAGCTTAGGAAGGGGGCTCTACACTGAAGCTTTCTTT. Protein product: CASSLGRGLYTEAFF.

V usage is TRBV11-2 and J usage is TRBJ2-3; TRBD2 matches at 8 bases. Germline CDR1 SGHAT, CDR2 FQNNGV. The CDR3 consists of 17 residues. Losses at the gene ends were 5 bases for V and 0 bases for J; bases not matched to a gene: 10. This chain's CDR3 is CASSTVGLASSTDTQYF. CDR3 coding DNA: TGTGCCAGCAGCACCGTCGGACTAGCCAGTAGCACAGATACGCAGTATTTT.

This clonotype turned up a few times. The chain employs TRBV18 and TRBJ2-3; TRBD1 or TRBD2 may be the D gene (5 bases each). Trimming pared 6 bases from V and 0 bases from J, leaving 16 bases between. Germline CDR1 reads KGHSH; CDR2 reads LQKENI. CDR3 size: 16 residues. The CDR3 reads CASSLLGWGSTDTQYF. CDR3 DNA sequence: TGTGCCAGCTCCCTTCTGGGTTGGGGGAGCACAGATACGCAGTATTTT.

This clonotype turned up a few times. This chain connects TRBV4-1 to TRBJ2-5; D not resolved. The CDR3 is 16 residues long. The germline CDR1 and CDR2 sequences are MGHRA and YSYEKL. Trimming cost V 3 bases and J 4 bases, with 18 bases left between them. The chain's CDR3 is CASSHRYPPWGETQYF. CDR3 nucleotides: TGCGCCAGCAGCCATCGCTACCCCCCCTGGGGAGAGACCCAGTACTTC.

J is TRBJ1-5 and V is TRBV6-5; D is unresolved. Germline values: CDR1 MNHEY, CDR2 SVGAGI. This CDR3 comprises 14 residues. Between the trimmed V and J ends, which lost 0 bases and 5 bases, there was a span of 8 bases. CDR3: CASSYSQIYQPQHF. The CDR3 nucleotides are TGTGCCAGCAGTTACTCCCAGATCTATCAGCCCCAGCATTTT.

This clonotype has just a few counts. The rearrangement joins TRBV5-6 to TRBJ1-6, with a tentative D call TRBD1 (5 bases). The V end was cut by 4 bases, the J end by 9 bases, with 8 bases between. This CDR3 is built from 12 residues. Looked up from germline, CDR1 is SGHDT and CDR2 is YYEEEE. The CDR3: CASSAGTSPLHF. The CDR3 coding sequence is TGTGCCAGCAGCGCCGGGACTTCACCCCTCCACTTT.

This clonotype came up a few times. The V call is TRBV6-1, the J call TRBJ2-2; D gene ambiguous. Germline lookup yields CDR1 MNHNS and CDR2 SASEGT. V lost 6 bases, J lost 3 bases, and 17 bases lay in between. The CDR3 sequence is 16 residues long. The CDR3 DNA reads as TGTGCCAGCAGCTCCGTTACGCGGAAAGACACCGGGGAGCTGTTTTTT. Translated: CASSSVTRKDTGELFF.

This clonotype turned up a few times. The chain carries TRBV5-6 and TRBJ2-7; 15 bases are a match to TRBD2. CDR3 length equals 15 residues. Per germline, CDR1 SGHDT and CDR2 YYEEEE. The junction had 3 bases not matched to a gene; V was cut back by 4 bases and J by 4 bases. The CDR3 coding sequence is TGTGCCAGCAGCGCGGGACTAGCGGGGGGATACGAGCAGTACTTC. Amino acid sequence: CASSAGLAGGYEQYF. The full variable domain, in which reference TRBV5-6 and TRBJ2-7 provide the parts outside the CDR3, is DAGVTQSPTHLIKTRGQQVTLRCSPKSGHDTVSWYQQALGQGPQFIFQYYEEEERQRGNFPDRFSGHQFPNYSSELNVNALLLGDSALYLCASSAGLAGGYEQYFGPGTRLTVT.

The chain is built from TRBV6-1 and TRBJ2-5; tentatively, D is TRBD1 (6 bases). The CDR3 contains 14 residues. Germline assignment: CDR1 MNHNS and CDR2 SASEGT. Trimming stripped 5 bases from V and 0 bases from J, with 10 bases between. Here the CDR3 reads CASSIGQHQETQYF. DNA for the CDR3: TGTGCCAGCAGTATTGGACAGCACCAAGAGACCCAGTACTTC.

This clonotype was counted between two and nine times. The V gene is TRBV5-1, the J gene TRBJ2-5; 7 positions match TRBD1. Germline lookup yields CDR1 SGHRS and CDR2 YFSETQ. This CDR3 is 13 amino acids long. The junction had 2 bases not matched to a gene; V was cut back by 6 bases and J by 0 bases. The CDR3 nucleotides read TGCGCCAGCAACAGGGGTGACCAAGAGACCCAGTACTTC. Translating gives CASNRGDQETQYF.

This clonotype has just a few counts. The rearrangement links TRBV12-5 to TRBJ2-7, with D perhaps assigned TRBD1 or TRBD2 (5 bases each). The CDR3 extends over 15 amino acids. Per germline, CDR1 LGHNT and CDR2 FRNRAP. The V and J ends lost 2 bases and 6 bases respectively, with 17 bases between them. CDR3 DNA: TGTGCTAGTGGTTTGTCCCAGGGAGTAGGCTGCGAGCAGTACGTC. Its protein is CASGLSQGVGCEQYV.